A single sample is the source of the 15 T cell receptor beta chains below, sequenced in a study of T cells in Graves' hyperthyroidism and ophthalmopathy. The investigators amplified TCR beta CDR3 regions from RNA transcripts. The study used the HTBI primer set for a first-round RT-PCR of the TCR CDR3. A single record per CDR3 protein comes from TCRdb applying MiXCR to the multiplex PCR reads. Of fewer than 500,000 distinct CDR3 sequences listed, about 14% are singletons. What was sequenced was blood. The receptor set was obtained from a woman in her twenties or thirties with Graves' ophthalmopathy.

In its sample, this clonotype was seen a few times. The gene calls are TRBV2 and TRBJ1-4; 8 bases agree with TRBD1. V was clipped by 5 bases and J by 2 bases; unmatched bases: 4. This CDR3 spans 15 amino acids. Germline loops: CDR1 SNHLY, CDR2 FYNNEI. DNA for the CDR3: TGTGCCAGCAGTAGACAGGGGTGGACTAATGAAAAACTGTTTTTT. This translates into CASSRQGWTNEKLFF.

The chain couples TRBV30 to TRBJ2-3; D not certain. From germline, CDR1 is GTSNPN and CDR2 SVGIG (reference sequence). V was clipped by 8 bases and J by 2 bases, with 20 bases between them. This CDR3 is built from 15 residues. Here the CDR3 reads CAGSPDGTYTDTQYF. CDR3 DNA: TGTGCCGGCTCCCCAGACGGAACCTACACAGATACGCAGTATTTT.

In its sample, this clonotype was seen many times. This chain connects TRBV28 to TRBJ2-1; D tentatively fits TRBD1 or TRBD2 (5 bases each). Germline loops: CDR1 MDHEN, CDR2 SYDVKM. The CDR3 runs to 15 residues. The V end was cut by 2 bases, the J end by 7 bases, with 15 bases between. This chain's CDR3 is CASSLGGDARNEQFF. The DNA for the CDR3 is TGTGCCAGCAGTTTAGGTGGGGACGCACGAAATGAGCAGTTCTTC.

There are many counts of this clonotype. The chain joins TRBV20-1 to TRBJ2-7; TRBD1 agrees at 10 bases. V gave up 7 bases and J gave up 4 bases; unmatched junction bases: 10. From germline, CDR1 is DFQATT and CDR2 SNEGSKA (reference sequence). The CDR3 loop spans 14 amino acids. CDR3 sequence: CSGTLTGGLYEQYF. The CDR3 DNA follows: TGCAGTGGGACCTTGACAGGGGGCTTGTACGAGCAGTACTTC.

This clonotype has a handful of counts. V is TRBV29-1 and J is TRBJ1-2; 11 bases align to TRBD1. The CDR3 totals 14 residues. J gave up 8 bases and V 5 bases, and 10 bases lay outside the gene matches. CDR1 SQVTM and CDR2 ANQGSEA come from the germline V gene. The CDR3 DNA is TGCAGCGTTCTTCCGGGACAGGGGGTACGAGGCTACACCTTC. Amino acids: CSVLPGQGVRGYTF.

This clonotype was counted at least ten times. The V gene is TRBV5-1, the J gene TRBJ1-6; D not certain. Germline V CDR1 and CDR2: SGHRS, YFSETQ. The V end was cut by 0 bases, the J end by 5 bases, with 6 bases between. The CDR3 length is 14 residues. In DNA, the CDR3 is TGCGCCAGCAGCTTGGCAACGGATAATTCACCCCTCCACTTT. It translates to CASSLATDNSPLHF.

The chain has TRBV7-3 and TRBJ2-1; 12 nucleotides match TRBD2. The CDR3 spans 16 residues. After removal of 6 bases from V and 1 base from J, the junction contained 4 bases not matched to a gene. Germline V CDR1 and CDR2: SGHTA, FQGTGA. CDR3 coding DNA: TGTGCCAGCAGTCAAACTAGCGGGGGGTCCTACAATGAGCAGTTCTTC. Amino acid sequence: CASSQTSGGSYNEQFF.

In its sample, this clonotype was seen many times. V and J are TRBV28 and TRBJ1-1; no reliable D call. There are 15 residues in the CDR3. The germline V gene encodes CDR1 MDHEN and CDR2 SYDVKM. V lost 2 bases and J lost 10, with 20 bases in between. CDR3 region: CASSLLGPERSIAFF. In DNA form, the CDR3 reads TGTGCCAGCAGTTTACTCGGTCCTGAGAGGAGTATAGCTTTCTTT.

This clonotype was observed many times. This chain joins TRBV10-2 and TRBJ1-5, with unresolved D. Trimming took off 10 bases at V and 1 base at J, with 11 bases between the two ends. Germline V gives CDR1 WSHSY, CDR2 SAAADI. The CDR3 extends over 13 amino acids. The CDR3 nucleotides are TGCGCCACCTTGGACGGAAGCAATCAGCCCCAGCATTTT. Protein: CATLDGSNQPQHF.

This clonotype showed up many times. The rearrangement uses TRBV15 and TRBJ2-3, with D possibly called TRBD1 or TRBD2 (6 bases each). The germline V and J ends were trimmed by 5 bases and 4 bases, with 19 bases remaining between them. The V gene's germline CDR1 is LNHNV and CDR2 YYDKDF (reference sequence). The CDR3 loop spans 16 amino acids. DNA for the CDR3: TGTGCCACCAGCGGGGGGCCACCAGGGAACGCAGATACGCAGTATTTT. This translates into CATSGGPPGNADTQYF. Filled out from reference TRBV15 and TRBJ2-3, the complete variable domain reads DAMVIQNPRYQVTQFGKPVTLSCSQTLNHNVMYWYQQKSSQAPKLLFHYYDKDFNNEADTPDNFQSRRPNTSFCFLDIRSPGLGDTAMYLCATSGGPPGNADTQYFGPGTRLTVL.

This clonotype was counted ten times or more. The J gene is TRBJ2-3, the V gene TRBV20-1, with D tentatively TRBD2 (5 bases). The V end lost 3 bases, the J end lost 7 bases, and 14 bases lay between the germline ends. The CDR3 sequence is 13 residues long. The germline V gene has CDR1 DFQATT and CDR2 SNEGSKA (reference sequence). The CDR3 DNA reads as TGCAGTGCTAGGTCGCCGGACTTGAATACGCAGTATTTT. This codes for CSARSPDLNTQYF.

This clonotype showed up just a few times. The chain recombines TRBV20-1 with TRBJ2-7; 11 positions match TRBD1. CDR1 DFQATT and CDR2 SNEGSKA come from the germline V gene (reference sequence). The CDR3 loop spans 14 amino acids. V shed 6 bases and J 5 bases; nucleotides not matched to a gene: 9. DNA for the CDR3: TGCAGTGCACAGCGCCGGGACAGGGGGAACGAGCAGTACTTC. The encoded protein is CSAQRRDRGNEQYF.

This clonotype was detected only a few times. The V gene is TRBV30, the J gene TRBJ2-2; D assignment may be TRBD1 or TRBD2 (7 bases each). Trimming pared 4 bases from V and 6 bases from J, leaving 18 bases between. The CDR3 extends over 15 amino acids. Germline lookup yields CDR1 GTSNPN and CDR2 SVGIG (reference sequence). This CDR3 is CAWNPQPGGAGELFF. CDR3 in DNA: TGTGCCTGGAACCCACAACCAGGGGGGGCCGGGGAGCTGTTTTTT.

This clonotype occurred many times. The chain combines TRBV11-3 with TRBJ1-1; TRBD1 agrees at 7 bases. The CDR3 sequence is 15 residues long. V was pared by 6 bases and J by 6 bases, with 13 bases of the junction left unmatched. Germline-derived CDR1 and CDR2 are SGHNT and YENEEA. The CDR3, as DNA: TGTGCCAGCAGTTCGGCCCAGGGGGTGGTCGCTGAAGCTTTCTTT. The encoded protein is CASSSAQGVVAEAFF.

The chain links TRBV4-1 to TRBJ2-3, with 10 bases aligning to TRBD1. The CDR3 totals 16 residues. Germline V gene sequence: CDR1 MGHRA, CDR2 YSYEKL. V lost 4 bases to trimming and J lost 2 bases; unmatched junction nucleotides: 6. The CDR3 is CASSLRTGGDTDTQYF. The CDR3 nucleotides are TGCGCCAGCAGCCTAAGGACAGGGGGGGACACAGATACGCAGTATTTT.